The 29 T cell receptor beta chains reported below all come from one sample, sequenced in a study of blood T cell repertoires in COVID-19. Sequencing was performed with immunoSEQ multiplex PCR; in TCRdb, only in-frame clones are kept and a portion is missing. Of around 200,000 clones in the sample, about 88% were seen once. Input material: peripheral blood. These receptors were taken from a woman aged 80 or over in a cohort sampled during active or convalescent COVID-19.

The chain combines TRBV30 with TRBJ1-4, with D unclear. The CDR3 has 14 residues. V lost 3 bases, J lost 7 bases, and 15 bases lay in between. The germline gives CDR1 GTSNPN, CDR2 SVGIG (reference sequence). CDR3 protein: CAWSSLAAVEKLFF. The CDR3 DNA follows: TGTGCCTGGAGCTCCTTGGCGGCTGTTGAAAAACTGTTTTTT.

The chain couples TRBV5-1 to TRBJ1-2; 9 bases map to TRBD1. Germline V CDR1 and CDR2: SGHRS, YFSETQ. V was pared by 4 bases and J by 6 bases, with 4 bases of the junction left unmatched. The CDR3 is 13 amino acids. This chain's CDR3 is CASSMGTGNGYTF. The CDR3 DNA is TGCGCCAGCAGCATGGGGACAGGGAATGGCTACACCTTC.

This chain uses TRBV10-3 with TRBJ1-2; D perhaps matches TRBD1 (5 bases). The V end lost 11 bases, the J end lost 3 bases, and 16 bases lay between the germline ends. Germline values: CDR1 ENHRY, CDR2 SYGVKD. CDR3 size: 13 residues. The CDR3 DNA sequence: TGTGCCGCCGGCCCGGGGGGTGACTATGGCTACACCTTC. Its translation: CAAGPGGDYGYTF.

The V call is TRBV7-2, the J call TRBJ1-5, with D uncertain. Looked up from germline, CDR1 is SGHTA and CDR2 is FQGNSA. Trimming pared 3 bases from V and 1 base from J, leaving 7 bases between. The CDR3 sequence is 14 residues long. The CDR3 nucleotides are TGTGCCAGCAGCTTCGGCAGGAGCAATCAGCCCCAGCATTTT. Translating gives CASSFGRSNQPQHF.

The chain uses TRBV11-2 and TRBJ1-5; TRBD1 might be the D (6 bases). CDR3 size: 17 residues. The V gene lost 5 bases and the J gene lost 5 bases, with 22 bases spanning the gap. CDR1 is SGHAT, CDR2 FQNNGV, per germline. CDR3 DNA: TGTGCCAGCAGCCCAGGTGTTTGGGGGCGTGTGGATCAGCCCCAGCATTTT. Residues: CASSPGVWGRVDQPQHF.

V gene TRBV19 combines with J gene TRBJ2-5; D might be TRBD2 (5 bases). Germline V gene lookup returns CDR1 LNHDA and CDR2 SQIVND (reference sequence). The CDR3 is made up of 16 amino acids. V lost 6 bases and J 0 bases, leaving 17 bases between the germline ends. CDR3 amino acids: CASRTSGITYQETQYF. Written as DNA, the CDR3 is TGTGCCAGTAGAACTTCCGGGATTACCTACCAAGAGACCCAGTACTTC.

This clone was counted a few times. Other DNA sequences in the same sample also yield this CDR3. V and J are TRBV30 and TRBJ1-5, with D possibly matching TRBD1 (6 bases). This CDR3 region has 13 residues. Trimming cost V 0 bases and J 4 bases, with 7 bases left between them. Germline V gives CDR1 GTSNPN, CDR2 SVGIG (reference sequence). DNA of the CDR3: TGTGCCTGGAGTGTACAGGGTAATCAGCCCCAGCATTTT. It is translated as CAWSVQGNQPQHF.

The chain links TRBV12-5 to TRBJ1-5; 10 nucleotides agree with TRBD1. CDR1 and CDR2 from the germline V gene are LGHNT and FRNRAP. Trimming at V came to 0 bases and at J to 7 bases, leaving 21 bases not matched to a gene. This CDR3 is built from 21 residues. Here the CDR3 DNA reads TGTGCTAGTGGTTTGGTAAAGGGGTCACGGTGGCGGGACAGGGGTGGGCAGCCCCAGCATTTT. Translated, it gives CASGLVKGSRWRDRGGQPQHF.

The chain has TRBV7-2 and TRBJ1-4, with a tentative D call TRBD1 (5 bases). Trimming shortened V by 3 bases and J by 5 bases, and 10 bases separated the two germline ends. This CDR3 region has 14 residues. Germline CDR1 SGHTA, CDR2 FQGNSA. CDR3 nucleotides: TGTGCCAGCAGCTTTCTGGGGCAAAATGAAAAACTGTTTTTT. Protein sequence: CASSFLGQNEKLFF.

The chain has TRBV9 and TRBJ2-1, with TRBD1 as a possible D gene (6 bases). Trimming cost V 0 bases and J 7 bases, with 14 bases left between them. Germline V gene data show CDR1 as SGDLS and CDR2 as YYNGEE. The CDR3 is made up of 15 amino acids. The CDR3: CASSVGAGVGNEQFF. For the CDR3, the DNA is TGTGCCAGCAGCGTAGGGGCAGGGGTTGGGAATGAGCAGTTCTTC.

The chain joins TRBV19 to TRBJ1-5; D is unresolved. Trimming took off 6 bases at V and 4 bases at J, with 16 bases between the two ends. The CDR3 contains 15 residues. Germline loops: CDR1 LNHDA, CDR2 SQIVND (reference sequence). The DNA of the CDR3 is TGTGCCAGTAGCACCCGGAGAGAGGCTAATCAGCCCCAGCATTTT. Translating it yields CASSTRREANQPQHF. The full variable domain, rest sourced from reference TRBV19 and TRBJ1-5, is DGGITQSPKYLFRKEGQNVTLSCEQNLNHDAMYWYRQDPGQGLRLIYYSQIVNDFQKGDIAEGYSVSREKKESFPLTVTSAQKNPTAFYLCASSTRREANQPQHFGDGTRLSIL.

In nucleotides, the CDR3 is TGTGCCAGTAGTGCGTCGGGACAGGGCAATCAGCCCCAGCATTTT. It codes for CASSASGQGNQPQHF. The gene calls are TRBV19 and TRBJ1-5; 8 bases fit TRBD1. The CDR3 spans 15 residues. Germline CDR1 and CDR2: LNHDA and SQIVND (reference sequence). J gave up 2 bases and V 5 bases, and 5 bases lay outside the gene matches. The complete variable domain, with remaining parts taken from reference TRBV19 and TRBJ1-5, reads DGGITQSPKYLFRKEGQNVTLSCEQNLNHDAMYWYRQDPGQGLRLIYYSQIVNDFQKGDIAEGYSVSREKKESFPLTVTSAQKNPTAFYLCASSASGQGNQPQHFGDGTRLSIL.

This clone occurred a few times. The genes are TRBV7-9 and TRBJ1-6; tentative D call: TRBD1 (6 bases). This CDR3 is built from 15 residues. V was trimmed by 6 bases and J by 6 bases, leaving 15 bases between them. Per the germline V gene, CDR1 is SEHNR and CDR2 is FQNEAQ (reference sequence). The chain's CDR3 is CASRGDGQSNSPLHF. CDR3 coding DNA: TGTGCCAGCAGGGGGGATGGACAGTCTAATTCACCCCTCCACTTT.

V and J are TRBV10-3 and TRBJ2-5, with 7 bases fitting TRBD1. J was trimmed by 2 bases and V by 5 bases; bases with no gene match: 2. The CDR3 runs to 13 residues. CDR1 is ENHRY and CDR2 is SYGVKD in the germline V gene. The CDR3 sequence is CAISPGQQETQYF. In DNA, the CDR3 is TGTGCCATCAGTCCGGGACAGCAAGAGACCCAGTACTTC.

The V and J genes are TRBV28 and TRBJ2-7; D perhaps matches TRBD2 (6 bases). The germline gives CDR1 MDHEN, CDR2 SYDVKM. With 2 bases removed from V and 4 bases from J, the gap between germline ends came to 15 bases. The CDR3 totals 15 residues. DNA of the CDR3: TGTGCCAGCAGTTTAAGGTGGCAGGGAGGATACGAGCAGTACTTC. Its translation: CASSLRWQGGYEQYF.

V is TRBV4-3 and J is TRBJ1-6; TRBD1 matches 10 bases. The CDR3 spans 20 residues. Germline V gives CDR1 LGHNA, CDR2 YSLEER. Trimming at V came to 1 base and at J to 3 bases, leaving 12 bases not matched to a gene. CDR3 protein: CASSQAGGTGEFFYNSPLHF. As DNA, the CDR3 is TGCGCCAGCAGCCAAGCGGGGGGGACAGGGGAATTTTTCTATAATTCACCCCTCCACTTT.

The chain uses TRBV29-1 and TRBJ2-1, with D perhaps matching TRBD2 (5 bases). Germline V gene data show CDR1 as SQVTM and CDR2 as ANQGSEA. The CDR3 is 13 amino acids. With 0 bases removed from V and 6 bases from J, the gap between germline ends came to 9 bases. The CDR3 region has the DNA TGCAGCGTTGAAGAGCTCGAGGGCAATGAGCAGTTCTTC. Its translation is CSVEELEGNEQFF.

The chain has TRBV11-3 and TRBJ2-3, with 10 bases identical to TRBD1. The V segment lost 4 bases and the J segment 1 base; nucleotides outside the gene matches: 5. CDR1 SGHNT and CDR2 YENEEA come from the germline V gene. CDR3 length: 16 amino acids. This CDR3 is CASSSRTGGGTDTQYF. CDR3 bases: TGTGCCAGCAGCTCACGGACAGGGGGGGGCACAGATACGCAGTATTTT.

The rearrangement joins TRBV5-1 to TRBJ1-1; a possible D gene is TRBD1 (5 bases). The CDR3 runs to 15 residues. Germline V lookup: CDR1 SGHRS, CDR2 YFSETQ. The V end lost 4 bases, the J end lost 1 base, and 14 bases lay between the germline ends. In nucleotides, the CDR3 is TGCGCCAGCAGCGGGGCGATGGGGTGGAACACTGAAGCTTTCTTT. This translates into CASSGAMGWNTEAFF.

V is TRBV6-2 or TRBV6-3 and J is TRBJ2-3; no clear D. V was clipped by 0 bases and J by 2 bases, with 12 bases between them. Germline CDR1 is MNHEY and CDR2 is SVGEGT. The CDR3 consists of 16 residues. CDR3 sequence reads: CASSYSTREPTDTQYF. The CDR3 DNA sequence: TGTGCCAGCAGTTACTCCACGAGAGAACCCACAGATACGCAGTATTTT.

A note on this clone: This specimen includes other DNA sequences encoding the same CDR3. The V call is TRBV11-3, the J call TRBJ2-1; 7 bases line up with TRBD1. Germline values: CDR1 SGHNT, CDR2 YENEEA. With 4 bases clipped from V and 6 bases from J, the junction kept 3 bases outside the gene matches. The CDR3 loop spans 13 amino acids. CDR3 residues: CASSSYRGNEQFF. Here the CDR3 DNA reads TGTGCCAGCAGCTCATACAGGGGCAATGAGCAGTTCTTC.

The CDR3 region has the DNA TGTGCCAGCTCCCATCGGACTAGCGGGATCGTAGAGACCCAGTACTTC. Protein sequence: CASSHRTSGIVETQYF. The gene calls are TRBV18 and TRBJ2-5, with 12 positions matching TRBD2. CDR1 KGHSH and CDR2 LQKENI come from the germline V gene. The ends lost 6 bases at V and 4 bases at J; junction bases unmatched: 9. This CDR3 has 16 amino acids.

The chain recombines TRBV9 with TRBJ1-3, with D possibly TRBD1 on 6 matching bases. Germline CDR1 and CDR2: SGDLS and YYNGEE. This CDR3 has 15 amino acids. With 0 bases removed from V and 7 bases from J, the gap between germline ends came to 14 bases. The CDR3 bases are TGTGCCAGCAGCGTAGCCCAGGGGTCGAGTAACACCATATATTTT. Encoded protein: CASSVAQGSSNTIYF.

This clone was seen a few times. The V call is TRBV2, the J call TRBJ2-1; a weak D match, TRBD1 (6 bases). Germline lookup yields CDR1 SNHLY and CDR2 FYNNEI. The CDR3 extends over 17 amino acids. V dropped 3 bases and J dropped 4 bases, with 19 bases sitting between them. In DNA, the CDR3 is TGTGCCAGCAGTGACCCTGGCGGCAGGGGCCCTTACAATGAGCAGTTCTTC. Translated: CASSDPGGRGPYNEQFF.

The count of this clone is one. The genes are TRBV5-1 and TRBJ1-1; D gene uncertain. Trimming cost V 0 bases and J 0 bases, with 9 bases left between them. There are 15 residues in the CDR3. The germline V gene has CDR1 SGHRS and CDR2 YFSETQ. The CDR3 here is CASSLAPGMNTEAFF. The CDR3, as DNA: TGCGCCAGCAGCTTGGCCCCAGGTATGAACACTGAAGCTTTCTTT.

The chain couples TRBV4-3 to TRBJ2-3, with 8 bases identical to TRBD2. The CDR3 contains 16 residues. The V segment lost 1 base and the J segment 4 bases; nucleotides outside the gene matches: 7. The V gene's germline CDR1 is LGHNA and CDR2 YSLEER. This CDR3 is CASSQGGGGSPDTQYF. The CDR3 coding sequence is TGCGCCAGCAGCCAAGGAGGCGGGGGGAGCCCAGATACGCAGTATTTT.

The rearrangement uses TRBV10-1 and TRBJ2-5; TRBD2 matches 10 bases. Germline values: CDR1 WNHNN, CDR2 SYGVQD (reference sequence). The CDR3 spans 20 residues. V shed 2 bases and J 0 bases; nucleotides not matched to a gene: 15. The CDR3 coding sequence is TGCGCCAGCAGTGAGATCCCTAGCGGGAGTATTATGGGGGACCAAGAGACCCAGTACTTC. It yields the protein CASSEIPSGSIMGDQETQYF.

This rearrangement joins TRBV10-2 to TRBJ2-1; possible D gene TRBD2, 6 bases. Deletions cut 6 bases from V and 1 base from J, with 13 bases between. There are 15 residues in the CDR3. The germline V gene encodes CDR1 WSHSY and CDR2 SAAADI. The CDR3 sequence is CASRSTRGSYNEQFF. CDR3 sequence (DNA): TGCGCCAGCAGGTCCACCCGGGGGTCCTACAATGAGCAGTTCTTC.

The V call is TRBV19, the J call TRBJ1-5; no reliable D call. CDR3 length: 15 residues. Germline CDR1 and CDR2: LNHDA and SQIVND (reference sequence). V lost 7 bases, J lost 1 base, and 14 bases lay in between. The CDR3 sequence: CASNRMASSNQPQHF. The DNA of the CDR3 is TGTGCCAGTAACCGTATGGCTAGCAGCAATCAGCCCCAGCATTTT.